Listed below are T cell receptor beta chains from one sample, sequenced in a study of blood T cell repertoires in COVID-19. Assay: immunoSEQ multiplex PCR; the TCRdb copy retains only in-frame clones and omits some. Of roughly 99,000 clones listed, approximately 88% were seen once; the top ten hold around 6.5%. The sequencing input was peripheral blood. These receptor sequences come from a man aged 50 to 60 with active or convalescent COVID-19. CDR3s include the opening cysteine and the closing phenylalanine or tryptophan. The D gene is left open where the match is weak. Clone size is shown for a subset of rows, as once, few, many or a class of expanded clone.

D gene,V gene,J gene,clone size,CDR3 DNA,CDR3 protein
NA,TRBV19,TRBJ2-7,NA,TGTGCCAGTAGCCCCGGGAGCGAGCAGTACTTC,CASSPGSEQYF
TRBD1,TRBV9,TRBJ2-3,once,TGTGCCAGCAGCGGACAGGGGCTCCGGGGGACGCAGTATTTT,CASSGQGLRGTQYF
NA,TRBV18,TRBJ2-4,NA,TGTGCCAGCTCACCAGTGGTGGAGTTAGCCAAAAACATTCAGTACTTC,CASSPVVELAKNIQYF
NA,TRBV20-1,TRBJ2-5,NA,TGCAGTGCTGGTGGGGCGGGACAGCTGTACCAAGAGACCCAGTACTTC,CSAGGAGQLYQETQYF
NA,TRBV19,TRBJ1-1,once,TGTGCCAGTAGTACGACAGGCCAAGCTTTCTTT,CASSTTGQAFF
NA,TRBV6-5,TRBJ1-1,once,TGTGCCAGCAGTTCCCGGGGGGGGTGGAGCACTGAAGCTTTCTTT,CASSSRGGWSTEAFF
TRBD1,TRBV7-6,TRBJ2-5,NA,TGTGCCAGCAGACCCGGACAGGGGGAGACCCAGTACTTC,CASRPGQGETQYF
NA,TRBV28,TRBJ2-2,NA,TGTGCCAGCAGTTTAGATCTAGTTATCACCGGGGAGCTGTTTTTT,CASSLDLVITGELFF
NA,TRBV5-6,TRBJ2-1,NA,TGTGCCAGCAGCGGGCGACAAACCTACAATGAGCAGTTCTTC,CASSGRQTYNEQFF
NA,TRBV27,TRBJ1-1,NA,TGTGCCAGCAGTTTATCAAGGACAAGGGAAGCTTTCTTT,CASSLSRTREAFF
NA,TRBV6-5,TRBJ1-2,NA,TGTGCCAGCACCCCAGTAAGAGGGTCTAACTATGGCTACACCTTC,CASTPVRGSNYGYTF
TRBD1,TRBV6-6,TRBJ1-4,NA,TGTGCCAGCAGTCCCCGGGGGACAGGAGGCGAAAAACTGTTTTTT,CASSPRGTGGEKLFF
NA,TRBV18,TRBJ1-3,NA,TGTGCCAGCTCACCAAACGCTGGGCTCGGAAACACCATATATTTT,CASSPNAGLGNTIYF
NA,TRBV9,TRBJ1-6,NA,TGTGCCAGCAGCGTTGGTGGGGGGGCTTTAGACTTAAATTCACCCCTCCACTTT,CASSVGGGALDLNSPLHF
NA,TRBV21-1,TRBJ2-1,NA,TGTGCCAGCAGCAAAGTGCCCGAGGAGCAGTTCTTC,CASSKVPEEQFF
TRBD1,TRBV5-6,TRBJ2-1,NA,TGTGCCAGCAGCTTGGGAGGGGGCGCTTACTACAATGAGCAGTTCTTC,CASSLGGGAYYNEQFF
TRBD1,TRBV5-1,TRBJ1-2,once,TGCGCCAGCAGCTTGGGGGGTAGCCGGGACAGGGAGAGTGGCTACACCTTC,CASSLGGSRDRESGYTF
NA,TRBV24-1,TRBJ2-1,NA,TGTGCCACCAGTGATGCTGGGAGTGGGAGGAATGAGCAGTTCTTC,CATSDAGSGRNEQFF
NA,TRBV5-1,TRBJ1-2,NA,TGCGCCAGCAGCCGAATTGGCTGGAAGAGGGGCTACACCTTC,CASSRIGWKRGYTF
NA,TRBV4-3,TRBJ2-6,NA,TGCGCCAGCAGCCAGGAAACAGGGACTGGGGCCAACGTCCTGACTTTC,CASSQETGTGANVLTF
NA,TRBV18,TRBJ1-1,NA,TGTGCCAGCTCACCACAGGGAGGTAGCACTGAAGCTTTCTTT,CASSPQGGSTEAFF
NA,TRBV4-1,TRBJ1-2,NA,TGCGCCAGCAGCCCGGGACACACTTGGGGGATTAACTATGGCTACACCTTC,CASSPGHTWGINYGYTF
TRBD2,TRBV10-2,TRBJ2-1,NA,TGCGCCAGCATGATTACGGGAGGGCCCCACAATGAGCAGTTCTTC,CASMITGGPHNEQFF
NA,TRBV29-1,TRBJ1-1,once,TGCAGCGTTGAACCCAGGTTTAGCACTGAAGCTTTCTTT,CSVEPRFSTEAFF
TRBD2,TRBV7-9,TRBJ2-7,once,TGTGCCAGCAGCTTAAGAGGTATGGGACTAGCGGGAATCTACGAGCAGTACTTC,CASSLRGMGLAGIYEQYF
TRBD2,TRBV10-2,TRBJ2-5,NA,TGCGCCAGCAGTGGCCCCCTAGCGGGGACACAAGAGACCCAGTACTTC,CASSGPLAGTQETQYF
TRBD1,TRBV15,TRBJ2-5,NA,TGTGCCACCAGCAGGGACAGGGGAGAGACCCAGTACTTC,CATSRDRGETQYF
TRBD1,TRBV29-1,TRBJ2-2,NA,TGCAGCGGACGACAGGGGGAGGCCGGGGAGCTGTTTTTT,CSGRQGEAGELFF
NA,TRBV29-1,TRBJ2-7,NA,TGCAGCGTTGAAGGGGCAAGCTACGAGCAGTACTTC,CSVEGASYEQYF
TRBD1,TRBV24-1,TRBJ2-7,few,TGTGCCACCAGTGATTCAACAGGGGGCCACGAGCAGTACTTC,CATSDSTGGHEQYF
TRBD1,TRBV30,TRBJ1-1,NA,TGTGCCTGGAGCAGGGGGGTTTACACTGAAGCTTTCTTT,CAWSRGVYTEAFF
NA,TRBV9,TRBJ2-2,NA,TGTGCCAGCAGCTACCCGGGGGGCGTCGGCACCGGGGAGCTGTTTTTT,CASSYPGGVGTGELFF
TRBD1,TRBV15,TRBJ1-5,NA,TGTGCCACCAGCAGATCCATCCTGGGACAGGGGAAGGGACAGCCCCAGCATTTT,CATSRSILGQGKGQPQHF
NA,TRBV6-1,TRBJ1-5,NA,TGTGCCAGCAGTGAATGGGCAGCCAATCAGCCCCAGCATTTT,CASSEWAANQPQHF
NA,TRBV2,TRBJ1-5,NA,TGTGCCAGCAGAGAAGGGGACTCCAATCAGCCCCAGCATTTT,CASREGDSNQPQHF
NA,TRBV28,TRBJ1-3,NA,TGTGCCAGCAGCTTACCTACACGAGCACGGGGGGCTATCCTATATTTT,CASSLPTRARGAILYF
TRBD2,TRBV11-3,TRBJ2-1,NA,TGTGCCAGCAGCTTGGGAGCGGGAAAGGTGGATGAGCAGTTCTTC,CASSLGAGKVDEQFF
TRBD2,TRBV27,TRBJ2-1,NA,TGTGCCAGCAGTTTATTGAGCGGGAGTCGTGAGCAGTTCTTC,CASSLLSGSREQFF
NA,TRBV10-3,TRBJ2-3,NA,TGTGCCATCACCCTCAGAAAAACAGATACGCAGTATTTT,CAITLRKTDTQYF
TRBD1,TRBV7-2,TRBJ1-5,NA,TGTGCCAGCAGCTCAGTGGGACAGAGCAATCAGCCCCAGCATTTT,CASSSVGQSNQPQHF
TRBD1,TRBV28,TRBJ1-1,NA,TGTGCCAGCAGGGTCCGGGACAGGGGGCTGGGAGCTTTCTTT,CASRVRDRGLGAFF
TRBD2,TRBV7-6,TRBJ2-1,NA,TGTGCCAGCAGCTCCAGCGGGAGTGGCGACAATGAGCAGTTCTTC,CASSSSGSGDNEQFF
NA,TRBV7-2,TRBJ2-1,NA,TGTGCCAGCAGCTCTACTAGTTCCAATGAGCAGTTCTTC,CASSSTSSNEQFF
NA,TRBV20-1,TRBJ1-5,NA,TGCAGTGCTAGCGGGAATCAGCCCCAGCATTTT,CSASGNQPQHF
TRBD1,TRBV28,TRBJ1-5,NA,TGTGCCAGCAGTTCCGGACAGGACCTGGGGACCCAGCATTTT,CASSSGQDLGTQHF
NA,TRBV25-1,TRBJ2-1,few,TGTGCCACCGAGTTATCCGTAGATGAGCAGTTCTTC,CATELSVDEQFF
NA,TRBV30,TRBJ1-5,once,TGTGCCTGGAGTCGACAGATAGATCAGCCCCAGCATTTT,CAWSRQIDQPQHF
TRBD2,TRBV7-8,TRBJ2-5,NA,TGTGCCAGCACGGGGACTAGCGGGGTGGGGACCCAGTACTTC,CASTGTSGVGTQYF
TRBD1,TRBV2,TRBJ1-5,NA,TGTGCCAGCAGTTTACTCAACCTGACAGGGCTATTCAATCAGCCCCAGCATTTT,CASSLLNLTGLFNQPQHF
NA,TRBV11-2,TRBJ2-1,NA,TGTGCCAGCAGCTTTAGCAAGCCAGGGGAGTTCTTC,CASSFSKPGEFF